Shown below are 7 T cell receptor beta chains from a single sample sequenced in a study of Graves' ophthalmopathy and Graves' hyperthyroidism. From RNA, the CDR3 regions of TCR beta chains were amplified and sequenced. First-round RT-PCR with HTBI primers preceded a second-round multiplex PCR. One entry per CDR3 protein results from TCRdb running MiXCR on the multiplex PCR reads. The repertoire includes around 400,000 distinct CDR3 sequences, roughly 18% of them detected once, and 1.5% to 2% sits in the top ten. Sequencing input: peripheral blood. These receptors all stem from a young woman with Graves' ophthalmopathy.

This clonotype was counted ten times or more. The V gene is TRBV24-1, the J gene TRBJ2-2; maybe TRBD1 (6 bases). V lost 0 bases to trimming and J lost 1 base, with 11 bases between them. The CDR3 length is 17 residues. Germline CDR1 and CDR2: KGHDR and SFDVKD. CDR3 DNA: TGTGCCACCAGTGATTTGAGGGGGACGGTGAACACCGGGGAGCTGTTTTTT. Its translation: CATSDLRGTVNTGELFF.

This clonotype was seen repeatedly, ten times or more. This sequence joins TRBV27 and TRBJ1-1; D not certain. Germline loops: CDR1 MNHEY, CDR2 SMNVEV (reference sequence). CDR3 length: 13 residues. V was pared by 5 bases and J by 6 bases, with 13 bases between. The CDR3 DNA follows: TGTGCCAGCAGTCTTCACCGGGGAGCTGAAGCTTTCTTT. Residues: CASSLHRGAEAFF.

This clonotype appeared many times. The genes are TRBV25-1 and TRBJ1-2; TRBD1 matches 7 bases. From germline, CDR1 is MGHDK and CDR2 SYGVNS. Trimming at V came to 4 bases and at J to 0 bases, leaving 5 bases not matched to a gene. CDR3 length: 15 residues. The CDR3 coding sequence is TGTGCCAGCAGTGGAGGGGGCGCGGCTAACTATGGCTACACCTTC. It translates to CASSGGGAANYGYTF.

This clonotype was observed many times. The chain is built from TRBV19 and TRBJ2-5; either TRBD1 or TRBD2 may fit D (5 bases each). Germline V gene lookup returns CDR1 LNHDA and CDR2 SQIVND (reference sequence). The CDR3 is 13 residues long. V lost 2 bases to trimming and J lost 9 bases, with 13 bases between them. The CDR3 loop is CASSIQGPGAQYF. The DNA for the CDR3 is TGTGCCAGTAGTATACAGGGACCTGGGGCCCAGTACTTC. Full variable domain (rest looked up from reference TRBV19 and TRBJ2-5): DGGITQSPKYLFRKEGQNVTLSCEQNLNHDAMYWYRQDPGQGLRLIYYSQIVNDFQKGDIAEGYSVSREKKESFPLTVTSAQKNPTAFYLCASSIQGPGAQYFGPGTRLLVL.

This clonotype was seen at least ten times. The CDR3 coding sequence is TGTGCCAGCAGTTTTGGTCGACAGGCCTCTGGAAACACCATATATTTT. This gives the protein CASSFGRQASGNTIYF. V and J are TRBV12-3 or TRBV12-4 and TRBJ1-3; D possibly corresponds to TRBD1 (6 bases). V was shortened by 3 bases and J by 0 bases, with 12 bases between the two germline ends. CDR3 length: 16 amino acids.

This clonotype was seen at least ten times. CDR3 loop: CASKEPGRLTTYEQYF. In DNA, the CDR3 is TGTGCCAGCAAGGAACCTGGGCGTTTAACCACCTACGAGCAGTACTTC. This chain joins TRBV28 and TRBJ2-7; D unclear. V lost 7 bases to trimming and J lost 2 bases, with 21 bases between them. The CDR3 has 16 residues. The germline CDR1 and CDR2 sequences are MDHEN and SYDVKM.

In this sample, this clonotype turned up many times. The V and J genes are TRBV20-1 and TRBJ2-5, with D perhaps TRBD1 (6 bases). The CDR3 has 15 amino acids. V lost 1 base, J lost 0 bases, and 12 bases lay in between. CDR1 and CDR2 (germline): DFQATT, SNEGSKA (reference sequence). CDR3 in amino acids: CSARVGTPDQETQYF. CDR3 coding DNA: TGCAGTGCTAGAGTTGGGACACCAGACCAAGAGACCCAGTACTTC.